The next 13 T cell receptor beta chains were all read from a single sample in a study of blood T cell repertoires in COVID-19. The repertoire was sequenced with immunoSEQ multiplex PCR; TCRdb's copy has only in-frame clones and lacks some. This table holds a few hundred thousand clones, about 85% found once. Sequencing was performed on PBMCs or T cells enriched from blood (not recorded which). All receptors come from a woman in her twenties or thirties who had recovered from COVID-19.

Only a few counts were recorded for this clone. The chain links TRBV7-9 to TRBJ1-1; TRBD1 agrees at 7 bases. Germline trimming cut 2 bases from V and 4 bases from J; bases unmatched to any gene: 10. The CDR3 sequence is 16 residues long. Looked up from germline, CDR1 is SEHNR and CDR2 is FQNEAQ (reference sequence). CDR3 loop: CASSLNFRSGGTEAFF. Written as DNA, the CDR3 is TGTGCCAGCAGCTTAAATTTCAGGTCAGGGGGCACTGAAGCTTTCTTT. Looking up the rest from reference TRBV7-9 and TRBJ1-1 gives the full variable domain: DTGVSQNPRHKITKRGQNVTFRCDPISEHNRLYWYRQTLGQGPEFLTYFQNEAQLEKSRLLSDRFSAERPKGSFSTLEIQRTEQGDSAMYLCASSLNFRSGGTEAFFGQGTRLTVV.

The chain recombines TRBV7-9 with TRBJ1-5, with D tentatively TRBD1 (6 bases). CDR3 length: 13 residues. Deletions cut 5 bases from V and 11 bases from J, with 16 bases between. Germline-derived CDR1 and CDR2 are SEHNR and FQNEAQ (reference sequence). The CDR3 protein is CASSNDRFAAQHF. In DNA form, the CDR3 reads TGTGCCAGCAGCAACGACAGGTTTGCAGCCCAGCATTTT.

The CDR3: CASSTRQGRPYQETQYF. As DNA, the CDR3 is TGTGCCAGCAGTACTCGACAGGGCCGACCCTACCAAGAGACCCAGTACTTC. The V and J genes are TRBV27 and TRBJ2-5, with 7 bases identical to TRBD1. CDR1 MNHEY and CDR2 SMNVEV come from the germline V gene (reference sequence). The V and J ends lost 5 bases and 0 bases, in that order; junction bases with no gene match: 12. This CDR3 spans 17 amino acids.

The chain has TRBV6-6 and TRBJ2-3, with 14 bases fitting TRBD2. The CDR3 covers 18 residues. The trim removed 6 bases at V and 2 bases at J, leaving 10 bases unmatched. CDR1 and CDR2 from the germline V gene are MNHNY and SVGAGI (reference sequence). This CDR3 reads CASRRRTSGGTTTDTQYF. The DNA of the CDR3 is TGTGCCAGCAGACGACGGACTAGCGGGGGGACTACCACAGATACGCAGTATTTT.

This sequence joins TRBV28 and TRBJ2-7; 9 nucleotides align to TRBD1. V shed 6 bases and J 6 bases; nucleotides not matched to a gene: 9. Germline-derived CDR1 and CDR2 are MDHEN and SYDVKM. The CDR3 length is 14 residues. CDR3 nucleotides: TGTGCCAGCAGGCAGACAGGGGGGTCCGGCGAGCAGTACTTC. It translates to CASRQTGGSGEQYF.

The V and J genes are TRBV6-4 and TRBJ2-7, with 7 bases lining up with TRBD1. V dropped 5 bases and J dropped 0; count of bases not matched to a gene: 4. The CDR3 totals 14 residues. Germline V CDR1 and CDR2: MRHNA, SNTAGT. The CDR3 protein is CASSPGQNSYEQYF. The CDR3 nucleotides read TGTGCCAGCAGTCCGGGACAGAACTCCTACGAGCAGTACTTC.

The rearrangement links TRBV27 to TRBJ2-1; TRBD1 is a possible D gene (5 bases). Per germline, CDR1 MNHEY and CDR2 SMNVEV (reference sequence). The V end was cut by 6 bases, the J end by 2 bases, with 11 bases between. CDR3 length: 14 amino acids. CDR3 DNA: TGTGCCAGCAGATCCCTGGACACCTACAATGAGCAGTTCTTC. Amino acid sequence: CASRSLDTYNEQFF.

The table lists this clone with a few counts. The chain recombines TRBV5-1 with TRBJ1-3; 7 bases are a match to TRBD1. The CDR3 is made up of 15 amino acids. Germline loops: CDR1 SGHRS, CDR2 YFSETQ. The junction had 1 base not matched to a gene; V was cut back by 0 bases and J by 1 base. CDR3 in DNA: TGCGCCAGCAGCTTGGAGACAGGGTCTGGAAACACCATATATTTT. Translated: CASSLETGSGNTIYF. Based on the CDR3 plus reference TRBV5-1 and TRBJ1-3, the full variable domain is KAGVTQTPRYLIKTRGQQVTLSCSPISGHRSVSWYQQTPGQGLQFLFEYFSETQRNKGNFPGRFSGRQFSNSRSEMNVSTLELGDSALYLCASSLETGSGNTIYFGEGSWLTVV.

The chain uses TRBV7-2 and TRBJ1-2; 8 nucleotides line up with TRBD1. The CDR3 is 15 residues long. The ends lost 5 bases at V and 1 base at J; junction bases unmatched: 6. CDR1 and CDR2 (germline): SGHTA, FQGNSA. As DNA, the CDR3 is TGTGCCAGCAGCCTGGACAGGGAAGTTAACTATGGCTACACCTTC. Its translation is CASSLDREVNYGYTF.

The rearrangement uses TRBV19 and TRBJ1-1, with D possibly TRBD1 on 6 matching bases. Germline CDR1 reads LNHDA; CDR2 reads SQIVND (reference sequence). CDR3 length equals 14 residues. V was cut by 5 bases and J by 0 bases, with 10 bases left in between. The CDR3 is CASSVDRLNTEAFF. Here the CDR3 DNA reads TGTGCCAGTAGTGTCGACAGGCTGAACACTGAAGCTTTCTTT.

V is TRBV9 and J is TRBJ2-6; D is undetermined. CDR1 and CDR2 from the germline V gene are SGDLS and YYNGEE. CDR3 length equals 15 residues. Trimming left V 0 bases short and J 1 base short, with 5 bases between. The chain's CDR3 is CASSVVISGANVLTF. The CDR3 region has the DNA TGTGCCAGCAGCGTAGTCATTTCTGGGGCCAACGTCCTGACTTTC.

This clone was picked up one time. The chain combines TRBV19 with TRBJ1-2; 7 positions match TRBD1. The junction had 16 bases not matched to a gene; V was cut back by 5 bases and J by 7 bases. Germline lookup yields CDR1 LNHDA and CDR2 SQIVND (reference sequence). This CDR3 is 16 amino acids long. The CDR3 spells CASSPPGQVDFGGYTF. DNA for the CDR3: TGTGCCAGTAGTCCTCCCGGACAGGTTGATTTCGGTGGCTACACCTTC. Drawing the rest from reference TRBV19 and TRBJ1-2, the complete variable domain is DGGITQSPKYLFRKEGQNVTLSCEQNLNHDAMYWYRQDPGQGLRLIYYSQIVNDFQKGDIAEGYSVSREKKESFPLTVTSAQKNPTAFYLCASSPPGQVDFGGYTFGSGTRLTVV.

The gene calls are TRBV14 and TRBJ1-6; D not certain. Germline CDR1 SGHDN, CDR2 FVKESK. The CDR3 covers 15 residues. The V gene lost 6 bases and the J gene lost 0 bases, with 9 bases spanning the gap. The CDR3 reads CASRRGSSYNSPLHF. CDR3 coding DNA: TGTGCCAGCAGACGGGGATCCTCCTATAATTCACCCCTCCACTTT.